This record looks at one T cell receptor beta chain sequence and its context. The target of this receptor is not known. Nothing much larger sits one base from this clone, and base qualities are not available. The germline V gene specifies MGHRA as CDR1 and YSYEKL as CDR2. The CDR3 runs 13 residues from the cysteine to the phenylalanine. Here the CDR3 DNA is all that survives: 39 bases in frame from base 1. The junction carries 4 bases between V and J, which are trimmed by 2 bases and 3 bases respectively. This sample is part of a study of blood T cell repertoires in COVID-19 (dated by TCRdb to 2020 to 2021). Study-wide context: Collaborator samples came from the United States, Italy and Spain and covered acute and convalescent phases of COVID-19. The prospective study material was composed of cDNA or gDNA derived from T cells, B-cell-depleted T cells, or PBMCs. Deeply sampled blood TCRbeta repertoires from subjects exposed to, actively infected with, or recovered from COVID-19 were included in the dataset. Samples were obtained from the ongoing ImmuneRACE study (first 160 participants) and from about 1,300 subjects provided by 6 global collaborators. The sample metadata nearly always contained a de-identified subject ID, COVID-19 status, age in years and sex. A freely available public database, intended as a resource for researchers studying the immune response to SARS-CoV-2, is where the repertoires were released. Where available, HLA class I and class II types were obtained from metadata supplied by the sample provider rather than from assay-based typing. Overall study results and their limits: The quantity of clinical and demographic metadata differed by source and by participant and was supplied without curation.

Enrolling through a virtual design, the prospective study's participants ranged in age from roughly 18 to 89 years and lived across 20 to 25 United States geographic areas. In the prospective study, participants were assigned to cohorts based on the clinical history participants reported in a screening survey and a study questionnaire. For ImmuneRACE Cohort 3, a participant was defined as recovered based on two consecutive negative NP/OP PCR tests, clearance by a healthcare professional, or resolution of symptoms. Mobile phlebotomists in the prospective study collected whole blood, serum and a nasopharyngeal or oropharyngeal swab from every participant. Participants in the prospective study had the option to provide additional blood draws and questionnaires over a roughly two-month period. Before DNA extraction, blood samples from the prospective study were shipped at room temperature or frozen.

TCRbeta CDR3 regions were amplified from genomic DNA by means of the immunoSEQ Assay, a bias-controlled multiplex PCR. The paper's data handling went like this. The number of nucleated cells in each sample was estimated from the amplification of reference gene primers within the assay. To quantify the absolute abundance of each unique TCRbeta CDR3 rearrangement, sequence reads were collapsed and filtered. For each sample, productive Simpson clonality was calculated as the square root of Simpson's diversity index over productive rearrangements. Not all clones reach the TCRdb copy of this immuneACCESS table, which keeps in-frame sequences only. Checked studies attribute under half of the gap to unresolved V genes and leave the rest unexplained. V, J and clone size are taken as reported in that table, and D and trimming were inferred from the DNA itself. The sample table lists a few hundred thousand clones, over 75% of them with a count of one. Of the sample, over 1.5% is held by the ten largest clones.

This sequence uses TRBV4-1 and TRBJ2-2, with no reliable assignment of the D segment. Sequences were obtained from PBMCs or T cells enriched from blood (not recorded which). The receptor was derived from a woman aged 40 to 50 who had recovered from COVID-19. The CDR3 here reads CASSQQYTGELFF. The DNA reads TGCGCCAGCAGCCAACAGTACACCGGGGAGCTGTTTTTT.